The source of this T cell receptor beta chain is a study of read filtering for tumor transcriptome and immune sequencing. As for the study in general: Patients were 17 to 20 male and approximately 14 female, mean age approximately 70 years, range about 47 to 80. R-ISS stage counts were eight or nine for I, 15 to 20 for II, six or seven for III. IR-seq gave about 3.5 to 10.27 million TCR reads per sample; RNA-seq gave about 80 to 1273.

As regards this clonotype: One end of the junction varies from germline; a read error may be responsible.

Sampling of bone marrow took place during active disease in every patient. Molecular barcoded adaptors covering alpha/delta and beta/gamma chains were used on around 370 ng RNA. TCRdb recomputed calls from the reads with MiXCR, one row per CDR3 protein. The profile shows about 35,000 distinct CDR3 sequences, 14% of them singletons. Sample: a population of CD138-negative cells sorted from bone marrow. This clonotype was obtained from a donor at least 40 years old with multiple myeloma.

The CDR3 nucleotides read TGCGCCAGCAGCTTGGTTGGAGAGGCCCAGTACTTC. As protein: CASSLVGEAQYF. J is TRBJ2-5 and V is TRBV5-1; D remains ambiguous. The CDR3 covers 12 residues. CDR1 is SGHRS, CDR2 YFSETQ, per germline.